The 11 T cell receptor beta chains below all came from one sample that was sequenced in a study of cytotoxic CD8 clonotypes in ibrutinib-treated CLL. The method was immunoSEQ multiplex PCR; TCRdb's version includes in-frame clones alone and lacks a portion of them. The sample lists more than 30,000 clones, almost 70% occurring once. Sample: PBMCs, taken before ibrutinib treatment. Receptor source: a human donor with chronic lymphocytic leukemia.

This clone was picked up one time. The rearrangement uses TRBV4-2 and TRBJ2-1; D perhaps matches TRBD2 (6 bases). Germline CDR1 LGHNA, CDR2 YNFKEQ. The CDR3 totals 15 residues. V was shortened by 1 base and J by 8 bases, with 15 bases between the two germline ends. The CDR3 here is CASSQAVGSRDEQFF. The CDR3 DNA follows: TGTGCCAGCAGCCAAGCTGTCGGGAGCAGAGATGAGCAGTTCTTC.

This clone was detected only a few times. The J gene is TRBJ1-5, the V gene TRBV28; weak D call: TRBD1 (5 bases). CDR1 MDHEN and CDR2 SYDVKM come from the germline V gene. V lost 10 bases and J 2 bases, leaving 12 bases between the germline ends. The CDR3 contains 13 residues. In DNA, the CDR3 is TGTGCCATCCAGGGAGGGGGCAATCAGCCCCAGCATTTT. It codes for CAIQGGGNQPQHF.

This clone was counted once. The V gene is TRBV7-8, the J gene TRBJ2-3; 9 bases fit TRBD2. The germline gives CDR1 SGHVS, CDR2 FQNEAQ. Trimming removed 2 bases from V and 2 bases from J; junction bases left unmatched: 8. The CDR3 extends over 17 amino acids. The CDR3 DNA follows: TGTGCCAGCAGCTTATGGGTAGCGGGGGCCTCCACAGATACGCAGTATTTT. Its protein product is CASSLWVAGASTDTQYF.

The CDR3 DNA sequence: TGTGCCAGCAGCTTAGATCCGGGGGGCTACGAGCAGTACTTC. It specifies CASSLDPGGYEQYF. The V call is TRBV7-6, the J call TRBJ2-7; 7 bases are a match to TRBD2. CDR1 SGHVS and CDR2 FNYEAQ come from the germline V gene. CDR3 length equals 14 residues. The trim removed 1 base at V and 3 bases at J, leaving 3 bases unmatched.

CDR3 residues: CATSSRQGGDTQYF. CDR3 in DNA: TGTGCCACCAGCAGCCGACAGGGGGGAGATACGCAGTATTTT. The rearrangement uses TRBV15 and TRBJ2-3; 9 positions match TRBD1. With V trimmed by 3 bases and J by 5 bases, 3 bases remained unmatched. The CDR3 contains 14 residues. The germline V gene encodes CDR1 LNHNV and CDR2 YYDKDF (reference sequence).

The chain is built from TRBV4-1 and TRBJ1-1; D remains unclear. The V end was cut by 4 bases, the J end by 1 base, with 13 bases between. The CDR3 is 15 amino acids. Germline CDR1 is MGHRA and CDR2 is YSYEKL. The CDR3 loop is CASSLRVTSNTEAFF. CDR3 DNA: TGCGCCAGCAGCCTAAGGGTAACCTCGAACACTGAAGCTTTCTTT.

The V call is TRBV10-3, the J call TRBJ2-1, with 8 bases lining up with TRBD2. The CDR3 sequence is 14 residues long. Germline values: CDR1 ENHRY, CDR2 SYGVKD. The junction had 10 bases not matched to a gene; V was cut back by 7 bases and J by 8 bases. CDR3 coding DNA: TGTGCCATCACCGGGACTAGAGGAGTTGATGAGCAGTTCTTC. Translation gives CAITGTRGVDEQFF.

The chain joins TRBV14 to TRBJ1-6; possible D gene TRBD1, 5 bases. Looked up from germline, CDR1 is SGHDN and CDR2 is FVKESK. The CDR3 has 13 amino acids. V was clipped by 8 bases and J by 8 bases, with 13 bases between them. The DNA of the CDR3 is TGTGCCAGCCGGAGGGGACGGGATTCACCCCTCCACTTT. As protein: CASRRGRDSPLHF.

This rearrangement joins TRBV5-6 to TRBJ1-5; weak D call: TRBD1 (6 bases). V lost 3 bases, J lost 3 bases, and 10 bases lay in between. CDR1 is SGHDT and CDR2 is YYEEEE in the germline V gene. CDR3 length equals 14 residues. The CDR3: CASSSGQFNQPQHF. The CDR3 bases are TGTGCCAGCAGCTCAGGACAGTTCAATCAGCCCCAGCATTTT.

This clone has a handful of counts. The chain recombines TRBV19 with TRBJ1-2, with 8 bases matching TRBD1. Germline-derived CDR1 and CDR2 are LNHDA and SQIVND (reference sequence). CDR3 length: 15 residues. V shed 5 bases, J shed 3 bases, and the junction held 8 bases outside the gene matches. The CDR3 sequence is CASSRFDRGDYGYTF. The CDR3 nucleotides read TGTGCCAGTAGTCGTTTCGACAGGGGCGACTATGGCTACACCTTC.

V gene TRBV28 combines with J gene TRBJ2-7, with D possibly called TRBD1 or TRBD2 (5 bases each). Germline values: CDR1 MDHEN, CDR2 SYDVKM. This CDR3 is 15 amino acids long. Trimming left V 3 bases short and J 6 bases short, with 18 bases between. The CDR3 region has the DNA TGTGCCAGCAGTTTTTCAGGGAGCCCTGGGGGCGAGCAGTACTTC. Its protein product is CASSFSGSPGGEQYF.